Shown below are 26 T cell receptor beta chains from a single sample sequenced in a study of blood T cell repertoires in COVID-19. Clones were read by immunoSEQ multiplex PCR, and TCRdb kept only the in-frame ones, dropping some. Of about 180,000 clones in the sample, roughly 87% were seen once. Sample: PBMCs or T cells enriched from blood (not recorded which). All receptors come from a human donor with acute COVID-19. The donor label of this sample is uncertain.

The V and J genes are TRBV5-1 and TRBJ2-7; 9 positions match TRBD1. Losses at the gene ends were 0 bases for V and 2 bases for J; bases not matched to a gene: 6. CDR1 and CDR2 (germline): SGHRS, YFSETQ. The CDR3 has 16 residues. CDR3 nucleotide sequence: TGCGCCAGCAGCTTGGGGGACAGGGTTATAGCCTACGAGCAGTACTTC. It is translated as CASSLGDRVIAYEQYF.

In this sample, this clone turned up once. The chain recombines TRBV30 with TRBJ1-2; D uncertain. The length of the CDR3 is 12 residues. Trimming cost V 1 base and J 9 bases, with 12 bases left between them. CDR1 is GTSNPN, CDR2 SVGIG, per germline (reference sequence). CDR3 nucleotides: TGTGCCTGGAGTGAAGGTCAGGTGCGCTACACCTTC. Translating it yields CAWSEGQVRYTF.

The chain combines TRBV18 with TRBJ2-1; 12 bases match TRBD1. The CDR3 length is 15 residues. Germline V gives CDR1 KGHSH, CDR2 LQKENI. The junction had 5 bases not matched to a gene; V was cut back by 3 bases and J by 8 bases. The CDR3 DNA sequence: TGTGCCAGCTCACCTCCCGGGACAGGGGGCCATGAGCAGTTCTTC. As protein: CASSPPGTGGHEQFF.

The J gene is TRBJ2-3, the V gene TRBV21-1; the table's TRBD2 call for D was not verified on the DNA. TRBV21-1 represents a pseudogene. The CDR3 covers 18 residues. CDR3 DNA: TGTGCCAGCAGCAAAGCGCGGGACCTTACAAGACGCCCCGATACGCAGTATTTT. The encoded protein is CASSKARDLTRRPDTQYF.

The rearrangement uses TRBV5-1 and TRBJ2-3; 8 bases are shared with TRBD1. The V and J ends lost 1 base and 0 bases, in that order; junction bases with no gene match: 4. CDR3 length: 16 residues. Germline V lookup: CDR1 SGHRS, CDR2 YFSETQ. The CDR3 loop reads CASSLQGAHSTDTQYF. The CDR3 DNA reads TGCGCCAGCAGCTTGCAGGGGGCGCATAGCACAGATACGCAGTATTTT.

The rearrangement links TRBV3-1 (or the pseudogene TRBV3-2) to TRBJ1-5, with D unresolved. Trimming left V 1 base short and J 3 bases short, with 4 bases between. Germline values: CDR1 LGHDT, CDR2 YNNKEL (reference sequence). The CDR3 runs 13 residues. As DNA, the CDR3 is TGTGCCAGCAGCCAAGGGGCCAATCAGCCCCAGCATTTT. Translating it yields CASSQGANQPQHF.

The chain has TRBV6-5 and TRBJ2-3; D is perhaps TRBD2 (6 bases). The V end was cut by 2 bases, the J end by 3 bases, with 6 bases between. The length of the CDR3 is 13 residues. Germline assignment: CDR1 MNHEY and CDR2 SVGAGI. CDR3 in amino acids: CASSYRGTDTQYF. The CDR3 nucleotides are TGTGCCAGCAGTTACCGGGGGACAGATACGCAGTATTTT.

The chain employs TRBV7-2 and TRBJ1-1, with TRBD1 identical over 8 bases. Per germline, CDR1 SGHTA and CDR2 FQGNSA. The CDR3 sequence is 17 residues long. V was pared by 4 bases and J by 0 bases, with 10 bases of the junction left unmatched. For the CDR3, the DNA is TGTGCCAGCAGCTCAAACCTCAGGGGGCCCTTGAACACTGAAGCTTTCTTT. It codes for CASSSNLRGPLNTEAFF.

This sequence joins TRBV27 and TRBJ1-2; possibly TRBD1 for D (6 bases). CDR3 length: 15 amino acids. Trimming removed 6 bases at V and 4 bases at J, with 18 bases between. Looked up from germline, CDR1 is MNHEY and CDR2 is SMNVEV (reference sequence). In DNA, the CDR3 is TGTGCCAGCAGAGACGGGACATTAAGTCCCTATGGCTACACCTTC. This encodes CASRDGTLSPYGYTF.

The V call is TRBV5-1, the J call TRBJ2-7, with D hard to call. Trimming pared 7 bases from V and 4 bases from J, leaving 9 bases between. This CDR3 region has 11 residues. Germline V gene lookup returns CDR1 SGHRS and CDR2 YFSETQ. The CDR3 DNA is TGCGCCAGCCGAGAACAGTACGAGCAGTACTTC. It is translated as CASREQYEQYF.

This clone came up once. The rearrangement joins TRBV7-2 to TRBJ1-2; D perhaps matches TRBD1 (5 bases). Germline CDR1 SGHTA, CDR2 FQGNSA. The CDR3 is 15 amino acids. Trimming cost V 5 bases and J 8 bases, with 21 bases left between them. The CDR3 spells CASSPLSGVSVGYTF. The DNA for the CDR3 is TGTGCCAGCAGCCCATTATCGGGGGTCTCCGTCGGCTACACCTTC. The whole variable domain, remainder taken from reference TRBV7-2 and TRBJ1-2, is GAGVSQSPSNKVTEKGKDVELRCDPISGHTALYWYRQSLGQGLEFLIYFQGNSAPDKSGLPSDRFSAERTGGSVSTLTIQRTQQEDSAVYLCASSPLSGVSVGYTFGSGTRLTVV.

The CDR3 DNA reads TGTGCCAGCAGCGAGACAGGCAACTATGGCTACACCTTC. Protein sequence: CASSETGNYGYTF. V is TRBV7-6 and J is TRBJ1-2, with a tentative D call TRBD1 (6 bases). Germline CDR1 reads SGHVS; CDR2 reads FNYEAQ. V was trimmed by 5 bases and J by 2 bases, leaving 9 bases between them. The length of the CDR3 is 13 residues.

The chain uses TRBV11-2 and TRBJ1-1; possible D gene TRBD1, 6 bases. CDR3 length: 16 amino acids. Germline V lookup: CDR1 SGHAT, CDR2 FQNNGV. V was shortened by 5 bases and J by 0 bases, with 16 bases between the two germline ends. CDR3 region: CASSPHRTAMNTEAFF. CDR3 DNA: TGTGCCAGCAGCCCCCACCGGACAGCTATGAACACTGAAGCTTTCTTT.

This rearrangement joins TRBV30 to TRBJ1-1; possible D gene TRBD1, 5 bases. Looked up from germline, CDR1 is GTSNPN and CDR2 is SVGIG (reference sequence). CDR3 length equals 13 residues. Trimming shortened V by 2 bases and J by 4 bases, and 11 bases separated the two germline ends. CDR3: CAWSSQGGTEAFF. The CDR3 coding sequence is TGTGCCTGGAGTTCGCAGGGTGGCACTGAAGCTTTCTTT.

The chain recombines TRBV7-2 with TRBJ2-7; 9 nucleotides agree with TRBD1. The CDR3 sequence is 13 residues long. CDR1 and CDR2 (germline): SGHTA, FQGNSA. V lost 3 bases to trimming and J lost 12 bases; unmatched junction nucleotides: 9. CDR3 bases: TGTGCCAGCAGCTTGCCGGGACAGGGTGTCAGGTACTTC. Amino acids: CASSLPGQGVRYF.

The rearrangement links TRBV19 to TRBJ2-3, with 8 positions matching TRBD1. J was trimmed by 3 bases and V by 6 bases; bases with no gene match: 8. The CDR3 runs 15 residues. The germline V gene encodes CDR1 LNHDA and CDR2 SQIVND (reference sequence). In DNA form, the CDR3 reads TGTGCCAGTAGAAGGACAGGGCGGGGTACAGATACGCAGTATTTT. Its protein product is CASRRTGRGTDTQYF.

The V gene is TRBV10-1, the J gene TRBJ1-6; D is unclear. This CDR3 contains 13 residues. Trimming shortened V by 10 bases and J by 7 bases, and 14 bases separated the two germline ends. Germline V gene lookup returns CDR1 WNHNN and CDR2 SYGVQD (reference sequence). The CDR3 here is CATSAAGNSPLHF. CDR3 nucleotide sequence: TGCGCCACTTCTGCGGCGGGGAATTCACCCCTCCACTTT.

The V and J genes are TRBV4-1 and TRBJ1-6; 8 nucleotides match TRBD1. CDR1 and CDR2 from the germline V gene are MGHRA and YSYEKL. This CDR3 comprises 18 residues. Trimming removed 1 base from V and 9 bases from J; junction bases left unmatched: 14. The CDR3 sequence: CASSQVRLRDRGGSPLHF. The CDR3 DNA reads as TGCGCCAGCAGCCAAGTAAGACTCCGAGACAGGGGCGGTTCACCCCTCCACTTT.

The chain carries TRBV5-1 and TRBJ2-1; 16 positions match TRBD2. The CDR3 has 18 amino acids. Germline-derived CDR1 and CDR2 are SGHRS and YFSETQ. Germline trimming cut 0 bases from V and 5 bases from J; bases unmatched to any gene: 5. This chain's CDR3 is CASSLVGLAGGANNEQFF. The CDR3 coding sequence is TGCGCCAGCAGCTTGGTGGGACTAGCGGGGGGGGCGAACAATGAGCAGTTCTTC.

This clone was counted only a few times. The gene calls are TRBV6-5 and TRBJ1-1; D gene unclear. V lost 5 bases, J lost 0 bases, and 7 bases lay in between. Germline V gene lookup returns CDR1 MNHEY and CDR2 SVGAGI. The CDR3 extends over 13 amino acids. The CDR3 loop is CASSRQMNTEAFF. As DNA, the CDR3 is TGTGCCAGCAGTCGTCAGATGAACACTGAAGCTTTCTTT.

This clone was found once. The gene calls are TRBV19 and TRBJ2-2; D is perhaps TRBD2 (5 bases). Trimming left V 6 bases short and J 3 bases short, with 11 bases between. The CDR3 runs 14 residues. CDR1 LNHDA and CDR2 SQIVND come from the germline V gene (reference sequence). CDR3 DNA: TGTGCCAGTAGGACCTGGACTGACACCGGGGAGCTGTTTTTT. It encodes CASRTWTDTGELFF.

This rearrangement joins TRBV5-1 to TRBJ2-3; D not resolved. The CDR3 covers 12 residues. CDR1 is SGHRS and CDR2 is YFSETQ in the germline V gene. V dropped 5 bases and J dropped 1 base, with 5 bases sitting between them. The CDR3 region has the DNA TGCGCCAGCAGGGCGGGCACAGATACGCAGTATTTT. It is translated as CASRAGTDTQYF.

The J gene is TRBJ1-1, the V gene TRBV18, with TRBD1 matching over 7 bases. In germline, CDR1 is KGHSH, CDR2 LQKENI. J gave up 3 bases and V 4 bases, and 8 bases lay outside the gene matches. This CDR3 is built from 15 residues. The CDR3 sequence is CASSLVRGADTEAFF. CDR3 DNA sequence: TGTGCCAGCTCACTCGTCAGGGGGGCCGACACTGAAGCTTTCTTT.

V usage is TRBV7-8 and J usage is TRBJ2-3, with D perhaps TRBD2 (7 bases). The germline CDR1 and CDR2 sequences are SGHVS and FQNEAQ. The ends were cut back, 5 bases at V and 5 bases at J, with 29 bases in the middle. There are 19 residues in the CDR3. Written as DNA, the CDR3 is TGTGCCAGCAGCCCCGGAAGAAGGGGGGGAATGCGAGACCGAGATACGCAGTATTTT. This translates into CASSPGRRGGMRDRDTQYF.

The V gene is TRBV29-1, the J gene TRBJ2-7; TRBD1 aligns across 8 bases. This CDR3 spans 12 amino acids. With 7 bases clipped from V and 4 bases from J, the junction kept 6 bases outside the gene matches. Germline V lookup: CDR1 SQVTM, CDR2 ANQGSEA. Here the CDR3 DNA reads TGCAGCGCCAGGACAGGGAGGTACGAGCAGTACTTC. This sequence encodes CSARTGRYEQYF.

To note about this clone: This specimen includes other DNA sequences encoding the same CDR3. The chain's CDR3 is CASSRALNTEAFF. The CDR3, as DNA: TGTGCCAGCAGCCGGGCCTTAAACACTGAAGCTTTCTTT. The chain couples TRBV14 to TRBJ1-1, with D uncertain. Germline V gives CDR1 SGHDN, CDR2 FVKESK. The CDR3 loop spans 13 amino acids. Trimming took off 4 bases at V and 2 bases at J, with 8 bases between the two ends.